This T cell receptor beta chain was obtained from a study of OX40 agonist ivuxolimab in advanced cancers. The wider study: A mean age of around 66 years, range roughly 23 to 85, was recorded, and approximately 85% were male. General study results and limits: Averaged across samples, CD8+ T cells carried more expanded clones than CD4+ did.

Repertoires were generated with immunoSEQ multiplex PCR, while TCRdb's copy carries only in-frame clones and drops some. The sample records 20,000 to 30,000 clones, almost 80% being singletons. About this clone itself: Its antigen is still unknown.

Trimming stripped 4 bases from V and 10 bases from J, with 15 bases between. Germline V gives CDR1 SGHRS, CDR2 YFSETQ. The CDR3 consists of 13 residues. This chain uses TRBV5-1 with TRBJ2-1, with D perhaps given as TRBD1 or TRBD2 (5 bases each). This sequence originates from an adult with an advanced solid tumor such as melanoma, head and neck, liver or kidney cancer. The specimen was CD4+ or CD8+ T cells sorted from blood, collected in a trial of the OX40 agonist ivuxolimab. The CDR3, as DNA: TGCGCCAGCAGCCTCTCCCCCAGGGACGAGCAGTTCTTC. Translation gives CASSLSPRDEQFF.